These 15 T cell receptor beta chains originate from one sample sequenced in a study of cytomegalovirus exposure and HLA in healthy donors. With 60 Vbeta and 13 Jbeta primers, the PCR was carried out. Method: immunoSEQ multiplex PCR; TCRdb's copy keeps in-frame clones and lacks some. This sample has some 200,000 clones; approximately 79% occur once, and the top ten carry about 1.7%. The sample was PBMCs. Source of these receptors: a man aged 45 to 65 in good health and CMV-seronegative.

The chain couples TRBV11-2 to TRBJ1-5; D is unresolved. The germline V gene encodes CDR1 SGHAT and CDR2 FQNNGV. V was trimmed by 5 bases and J by 2 bases, leaving 13 bases between them. This CDR3 is 15 amino acids long. CDR3 DNA sequence: TGTGCCAGCAGCCCCCACATGGGAGGCAATCAGCCCCAGCATTTT. Translation gives CASSPHMGGNQPQHF.

This clone has a single count. The chain couples TRBV6-5 to TRBJ1-1; 9 nucleotides line up with TRBD1. The CDR3 sequence is 14 residues long. The V gene end was trimmed by 5 bases and the J gene end by 4 bases; junction bases not matched to a gene: 5. The V gene's germline CDR1 is MNHEY and CDR2 SVGAGI. The CDR3 DNA reads as TGTGCCAGCAGTAGGACAGGGGTCGGCACTGAAGCTTTCTTT. Translated, it gives CASSRTGVGTEAFF.

The chain combines TRBV4-2 with TRBJ2-3; 7 bases are shared with TRBD1. Germline-derived CDR1 and CDR2 are LGHNA and YNFKEQ. CDR3 length: 17 residues. The V segment lost 8 bases and the J segment 5 bases; nucleotides outside the gene matches: 19. The chain's CDR3 is CASLLDRGQNWRDTQYF. The DNA for the CDR3 is TGTGCCAGCTTGTTAGACCGGGGACAGAATTGGCGAGATACGCAGTATTTT.

The chain uses TRBV28 and TRBJ2-7; 14 nucleotides align to TRBD2. CDR1 and CDR2 from the germline V gene are MDHEN and SYDVKM. Trimming cost V 5 bases and J 0 bases; bases outside gene matches: 0. The CDR3 extends over 15 amino acids. The DNA for the CDR3 is TGTGCCAGCAGTGGGACTAGCGGGAGCTCCTACGAGCAGTACTTC. It codes for CASSGTSGSSYEQYF.

The chain recombines TRBV6-1 with TRBJ1-6; 10 bases agree with TRBD1. Germline V gene sequence: CDR1 MNHNS, CDR2 SASEGT. The CDR3 runs to 15 residues. V shed 1 base, J shed 9 bases, and the junction held 3 bases outside the gene matches. The CDR3 nucleotides read TGTGCCAGCAGTGAAGGACAGGGGGCAGTTTCACCCCTCCACTTT. The encoded protein is CASSEGQGAVSPLHF.

This chain uses TRBV30 with TRBJ2-7; 9 bases match TRBD1. The CDR3 covers 12 residues. V lost 8 bases to trimming and J lost 4 bases; unmatched junction nucleotides: 6. Germline CDR1 and CDR2: GTSNPN and SVGIG (reference sequence). CDR3 bases: TGTGCCGGACAGGGGTGCTGGTACGAGCAGTACTTC. Protein sequence: CAGQGCWYEQYF.

CDR3 residues: CASSHSGSGSYEQYF. CDR3 bases: TGCGCCAGCAGCCATAGCGGTAGCGGGAGCTACGAGCAGTACTTC. The chain is built from TRBV4-1 and TRBJ2-7; 9 nucleotides align to TRBD2. Germline V gives CDR1 MGHRA, CDR2 YSYEKL. The CDR3 length is 15 residues. The J segment lost 3 bases and the V segment lost 3 bases, leaving 6 bases of the junction unmatched.

There are a few counts of this clone. The chain combines TRBV27 with TRBJ2-7, with 7 bases aligning to TRBD1. The V and J ends lost 5 bases and 2 bases, in that order; junction bases with no gene match: 6. Per the germline V gene, CDR1 is MNHEY and CDR2 is SMNVEV (reference sequence). The CDR3 has 14 amino acids. The CDR3 DNA follows: TGTGCCAGCAGTCCCATGACAGGGACCTACGAGCAGTACTTC. Translation: CASSPMTGTYEQYF.

The rearrangement links TRBV7-8 to TRBJ2-7; 13 bases align to TRBD2. V was pared by 1 base and J by 0 bases, with 0 bases of the junction left unmatched. The CDR3 has 16 residues. CDR1 is SGHVS and CDR2 is FQNEAQ in the germline V gene. The CDR3 DNA is TGTGCCAGCAGCTTAGGGACTAGCGGGGGCTCCTACGAGCAGTACTTC. Residues: CASSLGTSGGSYEQYF.

The chain combines TRBV2 with TRBJ2-7, with unresolved D. The CDR3 runs 11 residues. V was clipped by 2 bases and J by 3 bases, with 2 bases between them. Germline lookup yields CDR1 SNHLY and CDR2 FYNNEI. The CDR3 sequence is CASSEHYEQYF. The CDR3 region has the DNA TGTGCCAGCAGTGAACACTACGAGCAGTACTTC.

The rearrangement links TRBV9 to TRBJ1-2; possible D gene TRBD1, 6 bases. This CDR3 spans 16 amino acids. V shed 0 bases and J shed 6 bases, with 18 bases lying between them. The V gene's germline CDR1 is SGDLS and CDR2 YYNGEE. The CDR3 coding sequence is TGTGCCAGCAGCGTAGGACAGGATTCTCGATTGGATGGCTACACCTTC. It yields the protein CASSVGQDSRLDGYTF.

The chain carries TRBV7-9 and TRBJ1-2; D not certain. CDR1 is SEHNR, CDR2 FQNEAQ, per germline (reference sequence). V lost 4 bases, J lost 2 bases, and 17 bases lay in between. This CDR3 spans 16 amino acids. The CDR3 loop is CASSSRLGTVNYGYTF. CDR3 bases: TGTGCCAGCAGCTCCCGATTAGGTACAGTGAACTATGGCTACACCTTC.

The sample holds a few counts of this clone. The J gene is TRBJ2-4, the V gene TRBV9; a possible D gene is TRBD1 (6 bases). V lost 0 bases, J lost 8 bases, and 12 bases lay in between. Per the germline V gene, CDR1 is SGDLS and CDR2 is YYNGEE. This CDR3 is built from 14 residues. The CDR3 DNA follows: TGTGCCAGCAGCGTAGACTGGGGGCAAGACATTCAGTACTTC. Protein: CASSVDWGQDIQYF.

V gene TRBV7-2 combines with J gene TRBJ1-5; no definite D call. CDR3 size: 13 residues. CDR1 is SGHTA and CDR2 is FQGNSA in the germline V gene. The V and J ends lost 5 bases and 6 bases respectively, with 11 bases between them. The CDR3: CASSVTALQPQHF. CDR3 nucleotide sequence: TGTGCCAGCAGCGTAACAGCCCTTCAGCCCCAGCATTTT.

The rearrangement links TRBV7-9 to TRBJ2-1; 8 bases match TRBD1. The CDR3 covers 17 residues. Germline V gene data show CDR1 as SEHNR and CDR2 as FQNEAQ (reference sequence). V lost 5 bases to trimming and J lost 0 bases; unmatched junction nucleotides: 9. DNA of the CDR3: TGTGCCAGCAGCACACTGACAGGGGATGGCTCCTACAATGAGCAGTTCTTC. Its translation is CASSTLTGDGSYNEQFF.